Below, 5 T cell receptor beta chains from the same sample are listed, as sequenced in a study of shared clonotypes between healthy human individuals. Clones were read by immunoSEQ multiplex PCR, and TCRdb kept only the in-frame ones, dropping some. The sample lists around 1.6 million clones, 95% to 99% occurring once. The source material was naive CD4+ T cells sorted from blood. Subset here: CD45RA+ positively selected. The receptors stem from a man younger than 40 in good health.

This sequence joins TRBV19 and TRBJ2-3; D possibly corresponds to TRBD2 (6 bases). CDR3 length: 16 amino acids. The V and J ends lost 3 bases and 2 bases respectively, with 15 bases between them. From germline, CDR1 is LNHDA and CDR2 SQIVND (reference sequence). The CDR3 nucleotides are TGTGCCAGTAGTATTGGGGGGACCCAGGCCACAGATACGCAGTATTTT. Residues: CASSIGGTQATDTQYF.

The chain uses TRBV5-1 and TRBJ2-1; 11 nucleotides agree with TRBD2. Trimming took 7 bases from V and 7 from J; bases not matched to a gene: 13. Germline V gene data show CDR1 as SGHRS and CDR2 as YFSETQ. The CDR3 length is 16 residues. The DNA of the CDR3 is TGCGCCAGCCGCACCGCAACTAGCGGGAGACAGAATGAGCAGTTCTTC. It encodes CASRTATSGRQNEQFF. The full variable domain, rest sourced from reference TRBV5-1 and TRBJ2-1, is KAGVTQTPRYLIKTRGQQVTLSCSPISGHRSVSWYQQTPGQGLQFLFEYFSETQRNKGNFPGRFSGRQFSNSRSEMNVSTLELGDSALYLCASRTATSGRQNEQFFGPGTRLTVL.

This chain connects TRBV5-4 to TRBJ2-2; the match to TRBD1 covers 7 bases. The germline V gene has CDR1 SGHNT and CDR2 YYREEE (reference sequence). This CDR3 is 14 amino acids long. Losses at the gene ends were 5 bases for V and 3 bases for J; bases not matched to a gene: 4. The CDR3 bases are TGTGCCAGCAGTAGGGACAGTTACACCGGGGAGCTGTTTTTT. This codes for CASSRDSYTGELFF. Complete variable domain (other parts from reference TRBV5-4 and TRBJ2-2): ETGVTQSPTHLIKTRGQQVTLRCSSQSGHNTVSWYQQALGQGPQFIFQYYREEENGRGNFPPRFSGLQFPNYSSELNVNALELDDSALYLCASSRDSYTGELFFGEGSRLTVL.

This rearrangement joins TRBV7-2 to TRBJ2-7; D is ambiguous. CDR3 length equals 14 residues. Germline assignment: CDR1 SGHTA and CDR2 FQGNSA. The V end lost 0 bases, the J end lost 8 bases, and 14 bases lay between the germline ends. The chain's CDR3 is CASSLARSTAKQYF. As DNA, the CDR3 is TGTGCCAGCAGCTTAGCCCGGTCAACAGCTAAGCAGTACTTC.

The chain joins TRBV2 to TRBJ2-3, with 11 bases that match TRBD2. The CDR3 runs to 21 residues. The V gene's germline CDR1 is SNHLY and CDR2 FYNNEI. V was clipped by 5 bases and J by 0 bases; unmatched bases: 19. CDR3 loop: CASSQPVTSGRGSDSTDTQYF. As DNA, the CDR3 is TGTGCCAGCAGTCAACCCGTTACTAGCGGGAGAGGTAGTGATAGCACAGATACGCAGTATTTT.